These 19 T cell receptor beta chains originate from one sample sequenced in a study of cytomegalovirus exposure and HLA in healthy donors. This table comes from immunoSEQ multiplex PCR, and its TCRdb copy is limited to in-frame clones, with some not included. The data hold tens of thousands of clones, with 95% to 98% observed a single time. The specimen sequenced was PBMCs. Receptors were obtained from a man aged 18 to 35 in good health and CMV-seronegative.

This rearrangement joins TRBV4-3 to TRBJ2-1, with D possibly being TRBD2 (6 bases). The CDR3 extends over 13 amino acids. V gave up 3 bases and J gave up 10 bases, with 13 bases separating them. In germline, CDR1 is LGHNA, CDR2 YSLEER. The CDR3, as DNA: TGCGCCAGCAGCCATCCCTGGGGAGGCGAGCAGTTCTTC. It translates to CASSHPWGGEQFF.

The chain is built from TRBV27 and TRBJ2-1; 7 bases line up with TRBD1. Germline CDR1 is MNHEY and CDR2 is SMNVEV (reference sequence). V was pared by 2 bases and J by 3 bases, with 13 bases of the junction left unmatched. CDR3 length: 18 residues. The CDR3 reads CASSLGLAGGGGYNEQFF. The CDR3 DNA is TGTGCCAGCAGTTTAGGGCTAGCAGGGGGTGGGGGCTACAATGAGCAGTTCTTC.

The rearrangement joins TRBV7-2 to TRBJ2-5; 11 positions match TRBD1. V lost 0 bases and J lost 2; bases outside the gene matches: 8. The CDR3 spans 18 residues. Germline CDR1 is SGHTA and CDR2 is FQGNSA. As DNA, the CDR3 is TGTGCCAGCAGCTTAGCCGGACAGGGGGCGCCGGAACAAGAGACCCAGTACTTC. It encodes CASSLAGQGAPEQETQYF.

The CDR3 reads CASSSIRGYGHEQYF. The CDR3 DNA follows: TGTGCCAGCAGCAGTATTCGGGGTTACGGCCACGAGCAGTACTTC. The chain combines TRBV11-2 with TRBJ2-7; D possibly corresponds to TRBD2 (5 bases). This CDR3 has 15 amino acids. Germline V gene sequence: CDR1 SGHAT, CDR2 FQNNGV. V was shortened by 5 bases and J by 5 bases, with 19 bases between the two germline ends. Drawing the rest from reference TRBV11-2 and TRBJ2-7, the complete variable domain is EAGVAQSPRYKIIEKRQSVAFWCNPISGHATLYWYQQILGQGPKLLIQFQNNGVVDDSQLPKDRFSAERLKGVDSTLKIQPAKLEDSAVYLCASSSIRGYGHEQYFGPGTRLTVT.

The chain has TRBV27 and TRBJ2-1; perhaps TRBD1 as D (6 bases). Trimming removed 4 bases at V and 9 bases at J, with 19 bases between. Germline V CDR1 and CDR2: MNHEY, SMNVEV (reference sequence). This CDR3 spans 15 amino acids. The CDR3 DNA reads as TGTGCCAGCAGTTCAAGCGGACCGACGGACAGTGAGCAGTTCTTC. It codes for CASSSSGPTDSEQFF.

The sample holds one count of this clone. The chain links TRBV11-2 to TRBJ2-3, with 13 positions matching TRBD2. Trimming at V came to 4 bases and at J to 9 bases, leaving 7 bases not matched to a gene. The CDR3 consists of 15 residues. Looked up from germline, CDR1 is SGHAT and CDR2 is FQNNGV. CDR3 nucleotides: TGTGCCAGCAGCTACGGACTAGCGGGAGACCTAACGCAGTATTTT. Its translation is CASSYGLAGDLTQYF.

The CDR3 sequence: CASTASGSIADTQYF. In nucleotides, the CDR3 is TGTGCCAGCACTGCTAGCGGGAGTATCGCAGATACGCAGTATTTT. The chain joins TRBV7-9 to TRBJ2-3; TRBD2 agrees at 10 bases. Germline CDR1 and CDR2: SEHNR and FQNEAQ (reference sequence). The V segment lost 7 bases and the J segment 4 bases; nucleotides outside the gene matches: 8. The CDR3 consists of 15 residues.

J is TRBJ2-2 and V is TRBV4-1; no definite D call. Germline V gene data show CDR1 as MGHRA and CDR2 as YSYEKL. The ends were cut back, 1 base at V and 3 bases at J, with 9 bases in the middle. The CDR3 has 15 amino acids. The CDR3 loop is CASSQAYVDTGELFF. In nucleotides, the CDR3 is TGCGCCAGCAGCCAAGCCTACGTGGACACCGGGGAGCTGTTTTTT.

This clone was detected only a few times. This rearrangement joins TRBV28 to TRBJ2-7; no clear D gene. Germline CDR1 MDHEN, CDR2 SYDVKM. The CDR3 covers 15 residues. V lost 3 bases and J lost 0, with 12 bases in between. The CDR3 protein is CASSFFQRSSYEQYF. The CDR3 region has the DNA TGTGCCAGCAGTTTCTTCCAGAGGAGCTCCTACGAGCAGTACTTC.

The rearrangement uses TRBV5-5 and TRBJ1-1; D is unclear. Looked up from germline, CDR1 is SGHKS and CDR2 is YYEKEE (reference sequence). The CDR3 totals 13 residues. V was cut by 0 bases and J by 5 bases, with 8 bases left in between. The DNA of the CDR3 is TGTGCCAGCAGCTTGGGGAGTGGGACTGAAGCTTTCTTT. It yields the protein CASSLGSGTEAFF.

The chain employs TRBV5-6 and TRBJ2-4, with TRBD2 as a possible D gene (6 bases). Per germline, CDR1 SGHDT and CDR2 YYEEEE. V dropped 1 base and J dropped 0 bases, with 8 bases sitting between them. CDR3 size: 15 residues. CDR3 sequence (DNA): TGTGCCAGCAGCTTGAGGGGACTAGCCAAAAACATTCAGTACTTC. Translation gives CASSLRGLAKNIQYF. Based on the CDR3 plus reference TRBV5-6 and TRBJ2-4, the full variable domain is DAGVTQSPTHLIKTRGQQVTLRCSPKSGHDTVSWYQQALGQGPQFIFQYYEEEERQRGNFPDRFSGHQFPNYSSELNVNALLLGDSALYLCASSLRGLAKNIQYFGAGTRLSVL.

The CDR3, as DNA: TGTGCCAGCAGCTTAGGGATCGGTGCAGGGGGCACTGAAGCTTTCTTT. This codes for CASSLGIGAGGTEAFF. The chain recombines TRBV7-2 with TRBJ1-1, with TRBD1 matching over 7 bases. This CDR3 has 16 residues. Germline CDR1 is SGHTA and CDR2 is FQGNSA. Germline trimming cut 1 base from V and 4 bases from J; bases unmatched to any gene: 9.

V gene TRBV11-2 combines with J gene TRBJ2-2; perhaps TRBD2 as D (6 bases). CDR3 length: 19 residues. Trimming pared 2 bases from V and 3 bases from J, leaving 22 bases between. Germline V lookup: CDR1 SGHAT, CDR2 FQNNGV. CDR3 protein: CASSLSEGKWTPHTGELFF. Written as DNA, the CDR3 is TGTGCCAGCAGCTTATCGGAGGGGAAATGGACACCACACACCGGGGAGCTGTTTTTT.

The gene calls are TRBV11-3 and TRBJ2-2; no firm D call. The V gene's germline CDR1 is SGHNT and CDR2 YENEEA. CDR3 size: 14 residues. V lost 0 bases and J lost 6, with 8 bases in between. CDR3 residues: CASSLDTFSGELFF. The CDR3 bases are TGTGCCAGCAGCTTAGATACTTTTTCCGGGGAGCTGTTTTTT.

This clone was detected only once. This CDR3 is CASSSTGLQETQYF. CDR3 sequence (DNA): TGTGCCAGCAGTTCCACAGGGTTACAAGAGACCCAGTACTTC. The chain uses TRBV28 and TRBJ2-5, with D possibly TRBD1 on 6 matching bases. The CDR3 totals 14 residues. The germline gives CDR1 MDHEN, CDR2 SYDVKM. The germline V and J ends were trimmed by 4 bases and 2 bases, with 11 bases remaining between them.

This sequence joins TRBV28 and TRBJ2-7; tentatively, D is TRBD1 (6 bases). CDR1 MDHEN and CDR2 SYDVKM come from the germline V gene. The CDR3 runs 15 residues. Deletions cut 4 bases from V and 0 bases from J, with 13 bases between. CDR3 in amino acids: CASSSHLDSSYEQYF. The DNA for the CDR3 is TGTGCCAGCAGTTCCCACTTGGACAGCTCCTACGAGCAGTACTTC.

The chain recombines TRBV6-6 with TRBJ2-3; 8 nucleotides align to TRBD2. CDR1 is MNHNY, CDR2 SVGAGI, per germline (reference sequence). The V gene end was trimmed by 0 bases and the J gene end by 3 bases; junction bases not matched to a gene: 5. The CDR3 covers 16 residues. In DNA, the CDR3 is TGTGCCAGCAGTTACTCGACTGGGACTAGTACAGATACGCAGTATTTT. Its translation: CASSYSTGTSTDTQYF.

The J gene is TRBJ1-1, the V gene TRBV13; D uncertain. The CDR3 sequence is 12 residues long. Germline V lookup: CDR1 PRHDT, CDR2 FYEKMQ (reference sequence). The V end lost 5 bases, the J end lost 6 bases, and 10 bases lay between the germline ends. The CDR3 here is CASSPLEAEAFF. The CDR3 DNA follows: TGTGCCAGCAGCCCCCTTGAGGCTGAAGCTTTCTTT.

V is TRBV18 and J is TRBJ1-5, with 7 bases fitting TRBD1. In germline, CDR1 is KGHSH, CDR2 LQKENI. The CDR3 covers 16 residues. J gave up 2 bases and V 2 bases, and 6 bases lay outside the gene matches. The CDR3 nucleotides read TGTGCCAGCTCACCAATTTTCACAGGGGGCAATCAGCCCCAGCATTTT. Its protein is CASSPIFTGGNQPQHF. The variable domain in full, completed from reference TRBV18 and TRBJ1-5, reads NAGVMQNPRHLVRRRGQEARLRCSPMKGHSHVYWYRQLPEEGLKFMVYLQKENIIDESGMPKERFSAEFPKEGPSILRIQQVVRGDSAAYFCASSPIFTGGNQPQHFGDGTRLSIL.